A selection of T cell receptor beta chains follows, all from one sample in a study of cytomegalovirus exposure and HLA in healthy donors. Data came from immunoSEQ multiplex PCR; TCRdb stores just in-frame clones and leaves some out. The specimen's table records over 200,000 clones. Specimen: PBMCs. The receptors were sampled from a woman aged 30 to 39 in good health and CMV-seropositive. The conserved cysteine and the conserved F or W are not part of the CDR3 here.

J	V	CDR3
TRBJ2-1	TRBV15	ATQPRGTSANEQF
TRBJ1-4	TRBV5-5	ASSLPGGEKLF
TRBJ1-4	TRBV9	ASSVQGGEKLF
TRBJ2-5	TRBV7-2	ASSWSPGERETQY
TRBJ2-2	TRBV10-1	ASSDNPGLAGGGELF
TRBJ2-5	TRBV6-1	ASGFMRGFQETQY
TRBJ2-7	TRBV20-1	RGAGGLEQY
TRBJ2-7	TRBV5-1	ASSRNEGGDEQY
TRBJ1-2	TRBV19	ASSIGPGQGNYGYT
TRBJ2-2	TRBV7-9	ASSPSRTGELF
TRBJ2-7	TRBV18	ASSPIPGQLAYEQY
TRBJ2-1	TRBV29-1	SVAPMSSYNEQF
TRBJ1-2	TRBV6-4	ASSDSQGHYGYT
TRBJ2-3	TRBV4-3	ASSRNWNRGLAGGLADTQY
TRBJ1-2	TRBV2	ASSDFPDIRGAGESYGYT
TRBJ2-1	TRBV28	ASSLVGAGTYNEQF
TRBJ1-1	TRBV15	ATSPRTGRAEAF
TRBJ1-2	TRBV9	ASSVGTGGDYGYT
-	TRBV2	ASTAGGYEQY
TRBJ2-7	TRBV5-1	ASSLSPIAGGSYEQY
TRBJ1-2	TRBV4-1	ASSQEEGVNYGYT
TRBJ1-2	TRBV9	ASSVQGLGYGYT
TRBJ1-1	TRBV18	ASSPRTTGAATEAF
TRBJ2-1	TRBV5-1	ASSQGDRENEQF
TRBJ1-2	TRBV19	ASRHIASGDGYT
TRBJ2-1	TRBV2	ASSEMGTDYNEQF
TRBJ1-6	TRBV18	ASSPSRQANSPLH
TRBJ1-1	TRBV27	ASSLIREPPSMDTEAF
TRBJ2-1	TRBV2	ASSQGPGSYNEQF
TRBJ1-5	TRBV6-1	ASSPDPNQPQH
TRBJ1-2	TRBV7-2	ASSQDRGRDDWGYT
TRBJ2-7	TRBV5-4	ASSSGQSAYEQY
TRBJ1-5	TRBV19	ASSPPGGYNQPQH
TRBJ1-1	TRBV18	ASSPGTTNTEAF
TRBJ2-7	TRBV28	ASSFGQARKEQY
TRBJ1-6	TRBV2	ASSAPGSSYNSPLH
TRBJ2-3	TRBV10-1	ASSVGITDTQY
TRBJ1-2	TRBV5-5	ASSFQDYGYT
TRBJ1-2	TRBV2	ASMSNYGYT
TRBJ2-1	TRBV4-1	ASSQEGTSGTYNEQF
-	TRBV6-6	ASSYSSGKPDEQY
TRBJ2-5	TRBV29-1	SVEGGGRETQY
TRBJ2-1	TRBV4-1	ASSQDSLNEQF
TRBJ2-2	TRBV7-6	ASSPRSGSFYTGELF
TRBJ2-3	TRBV27	ASRRGPTQY
TRBJ2-7	TRBV6-6	ASSYGLAGGSEQY
TRBJ1-1	TRBV6-5	ASRVDREAF
TRBJ1-2	TRBV4-2	ASSQDQGGIAYGYT
TRBJ2-7	TRBV5-4	ASSADRHLSYEQY
TRBJ2-3	TRBV5-1	ASSLETSGSTDTQY
TRBJ2-2	TRBV5-1	ASRLGQGNTGELF
TRBJ1-1	TRBV30	AWSVGAGGNTEAF
TRBJ1-2	TRBV6-5	ASSYGSAEVGYT
TRBJ1-1	TRBV20-1	SASNRGAF
TRBJ1-1	TRBV5-6	ASAQGPNTEAF